The 7 T cell receptor beta chains below come from one sample, sequenced in a study of blood T cell repertoires in COVID-19. Generated by immunoSEQ multiplex PCR, the TCRdb table keeps only in-frame clones and is missing some. The repertoire includes 65,000 to 80,000 clones, roughly 85% of them detected once, and roughly 2% sits in the top ten. Sequencing was carried out using peripheral blood. These receptors were obtained from a man aged 30 to 45 with acute or convalescent COVID-19.

This chain connects TRBV7-2 to TRBJ2-3; D is perhaps TRBD2 (5 bases). Germline V lookup: CDR1 SGHTA, CDR2 FQGNSA. This CDR3 has 16 amino acids. V was trimmed by 7 bases and J by 2 bases, leaving 19 bases between them. The chain's CDR3 is CASTPTGQRTTDTQYF. CDR3 DNA: TGTGCCAGCACCCCCACCGGGCAGCGGACCACAGATACGCAGTATTTT.

The V gene is TRBV7-9, the J gene TRBJ2-1; 11 bases agree with TRBD2. Per the germline V gene, CDR1 is SEHNR and CDR2 is FQNEAQ (reference sequence). The CDR3 spans 14 residues. J lost 5 bases, V lost 5 bases, and 2 bases had no gene match. This CDR3 is CASSRLAGNNEQFF. DNA of the CDR3: TGTGCCAGCAGCCGACTAGCGGGAAACAATGAGCAGTTCTTC.

The V and J genes are TRBV5-6 and TRBJ1-6; D call uncertain. V gave up 0 bases and J gave up 8 bases, with 15 bases separating them. The CDR3 extends over 16 amino acids. Germline V gene sequence: CDR1 SGHDT, CDR2 YYEEEE. CDR3 sequence: CASSLVEGPPYSPLHF. CDR3 coding DNA: TGTGCCAGCAGCTTGGTAGAGGGCCCCCCCTATTCACCCCTCCACTTT.

The rearrangement uses TRBV7-6 and TRBJ1-4, with 9 bases matching TRBD1. V lost 5 bases to trimming and J lost 0 bases; unmatched junction nucleotides: 7. Germline loops: CDR1 SGHVS, CDR2 FNYEAQ. This CDR3 has 17 amino acids. The CDR3: CASSLGTGHATNEKLFF. CDR3 bases: TGTGCCAGCAGCCTCGGGACAGGGCATGCAACTAATGAAAAACTGTTTTTT.

V is TRBV5-1 and J is TRBJ2-1; TRBD2 matches 8 bases. The CDR3 is made up of 16 amino acids. Looked up from germline, CDR1 is SGHRS and CDR2 is YFSETQ. V was clipped by 2 bases and J by 4 bases; unmatched bases: 8. The CDR3 spells CASSFANSGDYNEQFF. The CDR3 DNA reads TGCGCCAGCAGCTTTGCTAATAGCGGGGATTACAATGAGCAGTTCTTC.

The chain couples TRBV7-9 to TRBJ1-6; D unresolved. V lost 3 bases and J lost 6, with 12 bases in between. Germline V gene sequence: CDR1 SEHNR, CDR2 FQNEAQ (reference sequence). CDR3 length: 15 residues. The CDR3: CASSLRESPNSPLHF. Here the CDR3 DNA reads TGTGCCAGCAGCTTGAGGGAATCACCTAATTCACCCCTCCACTTT.

This chain links TRBV6-4 with TRBJ2-2; 9 nucleotides align to TRBD2. Germline-derived CDR1 and CDR2 are MRHNA and SNTAGT. V gave up 4 bases and J gave up 1 base; unmatched junction bases: 4. CDR3 size: 16 residues. CDR3 amino acids: CASSAAGGLNTGELFF. The CDR3 DNA sequence: TGTGCCAGCAGTGCTGCGGGGGGGCTGAACACCGGGGAGCTGTTTTTT.